This TCR beta chain stems from a study of shared clonotypes between healthy human individuals. V lost 2 bases and J lost 5, with 10 bases in between. Germline V CDR1 and CDR2: GTSNPN, SVGIG (reference sequence). This CDR3 comprises 12 residues. Notes on this clone: Its specificity is unknown.

This table comes from immunoSEQ multiplex PCR, and its TCRdb copy is limited to in-frame clones, with some not included. The sample consists of about 100,000 clones, 68% of them appearing once. Study findings and constraints: Richness estimates generally favored naive over memory subsets.

Material for sequencing was memory CD8+ T cells sorted from blood. Subset in this sample: CD45RO+ cells pooled with CCR7-negative TemRA cells. The receptor was isolated from a man aged 30-40 years in good health. The chain employs TRBV30 and TRBJ2-7; possible D gene TRBD2, 5 bases. CDR3 loop: CAWSLDWNEQYF. DNA for the CDR3: TGTGCCTGGAGTCTGGACTGGAACGAGCAGTACTTC. The variable domain in full, with the rest retrieved from reference TRBV30 and TRBJ2-7, is SQTIHQWPATLVQPVGSPLSLECTVEGTSNPNLYWYRQAAGRGLQLLFYSVGIGQISSEVPQNLSASRPQDRQFILSSKKLLLSDSGFYLCAWSLDWNEQYFGPGTRLTVT.